A selection of T cell receptor beta chains follows, all from one sample in a study of blood T cells in healthy people across ages. TCRdb redid the calling of the 5' RACE reads with MiXCR, one entry per CDR3 protein. The sample has fewer than 900,000 distinct CDR3 sequences, roughly 44% seen once; the top ten hold 20%. Sample: blood. These TCRs come from a woman in her sixties in good health. The CDR3 runs from the conserved cysteine through the conserved F or W. The D gene is left open where the match is weak. Some rows have no size entry. The others give once, few or many, or a class for an expanded clone.

size: .
D: .
V: TRBV5-1
J: TRBJ1-1
DNA: TGCGCCAGCAGCTTGCCAGGGAAGGAAGCTTTCTTT
CDR3: CASSLPGKEAFF

size: .
D: TRBD2
V: TRBV7-9
J: TRBJ2-1
DNA: TGTGCCAGCAGGCCCCCGTTTAGGCTAGCGGGAGATCGAGATGAGCAGTTCTTC
CDR3: CASRPPFRLAGDRDEQFF

size: once
D: TRBD2
V: TRBV27
J: TRBJ2-5
DNA: TGTGCCAGCATGAAGAGGCGGGGGGCCTTGATCGATGAGCAGTACTTC
CDR3: CASMKRRGALIDEQYF

size: few
D: TRBD1
V: TRBV5-6
J: TRBJ1-4
DNA: TGTGCCAGCAGCGCCCGACAGGGTGCAGGCGAAAAACTGTTTTTT
CDR3: CASSARQGAGEKLFF

size: .
D: .
V: TRBV4-2
J: TRBJ2-4
DNA: TGTGCCAGCAGCCCCGGACGCTACGGGAACATTCAGTACTTC
CDR3: CASSPGRYGNIQYF

size: .
D: .
V: TRBV12-3/TRBV12-4
J: TRBJ2-3
DNA: TGTGCCAGCACCCCCCAGGGACACAGCACAGATACGCAGTATTTT
CDR3: CASTPQGHSTDTQYF

size: few
D: .
V: TRBV24-1
J: TRBJ1-1
DNA: TGTGCCACCAGTGATTATAAATCGGACGTACGCTCCATGAACACTGAAGCTTTCTTT
CDR3: CATSDYKSDVRSMNTEAFF

size: .
D: TRBD2
V: TRBV5-1
J: TRBJ2-1
DNA: TGCGCCAGCAGCTTGCAGGTAGCGGGGGGATGCAATGAGCAGTTCTTC
CDR3: CASSLQVAGGCNEQFF

size: few
D: TRBD1
V: TRBV5-1
J: TRBJ1-2
DNA: TGCGCCAGCAGCTTTCCGGGACAGGGCAGAGACTACACCTTC
CDR3: CASSFPGQGRDYTF

size: many
D: .
V: TRBV12-3/TRBV12-4
J: TRBJ1-5
DNA: TGTGCCAGCAGTTCTACTTCCCCTAATCAGCCCCAGCATTTT
CDR3: CASSSTSPNQPQHF

size: .
D: .
V: TRBV7-6
J: TRBJ2-7
DNA: TGTGCCAGCAGCTATCCAGGGACGGCTCGGGAGCAGTACTTC
CDR3: CASSYPGTAREQYF

size: many
D: .
V: TRBV18
J: TRBJ2-1
DNA: TGTGCCAGCTCACCACCCCGTTCCTACAATGAGCAGTTCTTC
CDR3: CASSPPRSYNEQFF

size: .
D: .
V: TRBV29-1
J: TRBJ2-7
DNA: TGCAGCGTTGTGGGGGATACGAAGTCCTACGAGCAGTACTTC
CDR3: CSVVGDTKSYEQYF

size: .
D: TRBD2
V: TRBV11-1
J: TRBJ2-7
DNA: TGTGCCAGCAGCTTAGCGAGCGGGGACTGCGAGCAGTACTTC
CDR3: CASSLASGDCEQYF

size: .
D: .
V: TRBV10-3
J: TRBJ2-1
DNA: TGTGCCATCAGTTTATCGGGGGATCACAATGAGCAGTTCTTC
CDR3: CAISLSGDHNEQFF

size: few
D: .
V: TRBV20-1
J: TRBJ2-7
DNA: TGCAGTGCTAGCTTACAGGGCGTCTGGAGGGAGCAGTACTTC
CDR3: CSASLQGVWREQYF

size: .
D: TRBD1
V: TRBV6-1
J: TRBJ1-1
DNA: TGTGCCAGCAGTGGGGGACAGTTTGACACTGAAGCTTTCTTT
CDR3: CASSGGQFDTEAFF